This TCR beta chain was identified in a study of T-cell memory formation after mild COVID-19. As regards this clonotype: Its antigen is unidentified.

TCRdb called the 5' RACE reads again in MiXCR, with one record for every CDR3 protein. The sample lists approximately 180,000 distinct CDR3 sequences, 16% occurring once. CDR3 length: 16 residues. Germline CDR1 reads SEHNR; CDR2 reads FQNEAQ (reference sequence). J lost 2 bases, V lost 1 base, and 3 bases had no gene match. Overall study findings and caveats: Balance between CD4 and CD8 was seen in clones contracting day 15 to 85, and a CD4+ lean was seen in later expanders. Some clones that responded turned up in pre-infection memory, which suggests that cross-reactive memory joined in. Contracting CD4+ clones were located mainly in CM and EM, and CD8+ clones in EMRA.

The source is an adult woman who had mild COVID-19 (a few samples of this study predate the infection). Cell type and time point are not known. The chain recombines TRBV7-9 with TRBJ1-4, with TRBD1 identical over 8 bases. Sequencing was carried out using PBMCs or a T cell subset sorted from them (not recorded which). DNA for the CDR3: TGTGCCAGCAGCTTAGTGGGGACAGGTACTAATGAAAAACTGTTTTTT. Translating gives CASSLVGTGTNEKLFF.